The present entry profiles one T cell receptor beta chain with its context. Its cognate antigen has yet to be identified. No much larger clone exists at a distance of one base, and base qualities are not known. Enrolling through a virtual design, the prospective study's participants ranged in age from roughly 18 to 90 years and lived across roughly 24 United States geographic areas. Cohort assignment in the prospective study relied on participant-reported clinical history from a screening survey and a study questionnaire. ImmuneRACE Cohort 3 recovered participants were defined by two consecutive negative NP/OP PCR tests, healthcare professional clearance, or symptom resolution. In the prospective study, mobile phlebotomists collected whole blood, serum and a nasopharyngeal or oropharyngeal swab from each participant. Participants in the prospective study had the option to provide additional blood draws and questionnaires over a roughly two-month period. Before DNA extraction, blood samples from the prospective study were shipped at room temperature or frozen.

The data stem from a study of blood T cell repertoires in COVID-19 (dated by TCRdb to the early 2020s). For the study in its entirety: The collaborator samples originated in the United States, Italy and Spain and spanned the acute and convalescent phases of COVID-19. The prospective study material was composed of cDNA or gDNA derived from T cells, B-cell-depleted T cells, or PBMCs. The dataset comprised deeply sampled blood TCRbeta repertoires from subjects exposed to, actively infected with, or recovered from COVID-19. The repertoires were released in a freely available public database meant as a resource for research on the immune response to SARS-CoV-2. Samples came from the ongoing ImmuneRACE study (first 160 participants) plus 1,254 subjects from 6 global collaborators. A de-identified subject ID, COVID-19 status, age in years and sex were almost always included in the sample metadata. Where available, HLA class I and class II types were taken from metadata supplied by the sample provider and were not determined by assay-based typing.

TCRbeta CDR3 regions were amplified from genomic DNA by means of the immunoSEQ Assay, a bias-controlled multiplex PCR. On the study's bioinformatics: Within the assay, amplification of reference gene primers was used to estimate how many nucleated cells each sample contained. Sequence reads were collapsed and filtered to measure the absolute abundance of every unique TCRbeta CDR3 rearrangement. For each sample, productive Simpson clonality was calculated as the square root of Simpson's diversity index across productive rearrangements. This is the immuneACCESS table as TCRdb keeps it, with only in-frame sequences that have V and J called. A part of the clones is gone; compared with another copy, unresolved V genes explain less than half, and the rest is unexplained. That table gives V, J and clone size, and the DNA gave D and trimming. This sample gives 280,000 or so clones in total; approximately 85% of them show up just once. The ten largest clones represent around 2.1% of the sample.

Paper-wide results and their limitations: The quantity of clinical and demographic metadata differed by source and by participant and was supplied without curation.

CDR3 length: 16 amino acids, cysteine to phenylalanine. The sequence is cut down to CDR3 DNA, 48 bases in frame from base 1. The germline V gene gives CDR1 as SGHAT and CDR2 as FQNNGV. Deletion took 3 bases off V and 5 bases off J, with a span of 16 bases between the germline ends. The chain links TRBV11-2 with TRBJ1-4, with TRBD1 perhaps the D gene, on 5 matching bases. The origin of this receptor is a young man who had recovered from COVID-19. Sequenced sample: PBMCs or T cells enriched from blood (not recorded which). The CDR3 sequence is CASSLGLTRRNEKLFF. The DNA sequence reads TGTGCCAGCAGCTTGGGACTGACCAGAAGAAATGAAAAACTGTTTTTT.